The sequence of this T cell receptor beta chain was determined in a study of cytomegalovirus exposure and HLA in healthy donors. Study-wide results and caveats: In vitro experiments confirmed that three CMV-associated chains were specific for CMV antigens.

To note about this clone: Its antigen is undetermined.

V was clipped by 7 bases and J by 4 bases, with 15 bases between them. This CDR3 comprises 14 residues. Germline CDR1 and CDR2: LNHDA and SQIVND (reference sequence). In nominal health when sampled, donors likely had unrecorded immune exposures nonetheless. Use of 60 Vbeta and 13 Jbeta primers characterized the PCR. Sequenced by immunoSEQ multiplex PCR; TCRdb stores in-frame clones only, minus some. The table lists a few hundred thousand clones, 81% of them singletons, with approximately 8.4% in the top ten. Sequencing input: PBMCs. This chain uses TRBV19 with TRBJ2-3; a possible D gene is TRBD2 (6 bases). The source is a woman aged 55-75 years in good health and CMV-seropositive. The CDR3 spells CASTEGREPDTQYF. In nucleotides, the CDR3 is TGTGCCAGTACCGAGGGTCGGGAGCCAGATACGCAGTATTTT. The variable domain in full, completed from reference TRBV19 and TRBJ2-3, reads DGGITQSPKYLFRKEGQNVTLSCEQNLNHDAMYWYRQDPGQGLRLIYYSQIVNDFQKGDIAEGYSVSREKKESFPLTVTSAQKNPTAFYLCASTEGREPDTQYFGPGTRLTVL.